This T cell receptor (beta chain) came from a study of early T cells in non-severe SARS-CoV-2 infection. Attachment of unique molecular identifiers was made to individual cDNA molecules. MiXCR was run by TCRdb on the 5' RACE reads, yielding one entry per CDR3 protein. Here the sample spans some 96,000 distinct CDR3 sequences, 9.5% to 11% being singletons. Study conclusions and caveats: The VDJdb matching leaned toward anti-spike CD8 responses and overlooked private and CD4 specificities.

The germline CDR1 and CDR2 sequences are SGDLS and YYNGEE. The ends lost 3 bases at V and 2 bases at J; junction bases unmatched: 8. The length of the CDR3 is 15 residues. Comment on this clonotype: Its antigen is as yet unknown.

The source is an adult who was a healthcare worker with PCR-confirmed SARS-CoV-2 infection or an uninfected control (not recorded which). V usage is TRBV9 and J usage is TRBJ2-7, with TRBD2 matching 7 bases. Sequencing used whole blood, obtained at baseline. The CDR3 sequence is CASSGQAGLAYEQYF. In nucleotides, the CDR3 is TGTGCCAGCAGCGGCCAAGCGGGGTTAGCCTACGAGCAGTACTTC.